This paragraph reports one TCR beta chain. Its antigen is undetermined. Method: immunoSEQ multiplex PCR; TCRdb's copy keeps in-frame clones and lacks some. The table lists 120,000 or so clones, about 79% of them singletons, with 27% in the top ten. There are 15 residues in the CDR3. Germline assignment: CDR1 SGHTA and CDR2 FQGNSA. Trimming removed 5 bases at V and 6 bases at J, with 17 bases between. The entry originates in a study of T cell responses to AZD1222 COVID-19 vaccine. Points from the study as a whole: Nearly half of spike-specific TCRs reportedly target unmutated variant regions. None of the repertoires were sampled until the peak T cell response had passed. In a largely white British group with more females than males, clonal diversity was possibly underestimated.

Source: peripheral blood, taken 28 days after the second AZD1222 dose. This TCR was recovered from an adult who received the AZD1222 COVID-19 vaccine. The V and J genes are TRBV7-2 and TRBJ2-4, with D maybe TRBD2 (5 bases). The CDR3 nucleotides read TGTGCCAGCAGCCAAGACGGGGTCCAGCTAAACATTCAGTACTTC. Protein product: CASSQDGVQLNIQYF. Based on the CDR3 plus reference TRBV7-2 and TRBJ2-4, the full variable domain is GAGVSQSPSNKVTEKGKDVELRCDPISGHTALYWYRQSLGQGLEFLIYFQGNSAPDKSGLPSDRFSAERTGGSVSTLTIQRTQQEDSAVYLCASSQDGVQLNIQYFGAGTRLSVL.